This T cell receptor beta chain originates from a study of vaccination and CD4 T cells after COVID-19. This clonotype is classed as medium-sized. No antigen is known for it. This CDR3 contains 24 residues. CDR1 LNHNV and CDR2 YYDKDF come from the germline V gene (reference sequence). V lost 0 bases, J lost 0 bases, and 23 bases stayed unmatched. CD4+ T cells that had been cultured provided DNA sequenced with the Oncomine TCR Beta short-read assay. MiXCR, run by TCRdb on the PCR reads, gives a single entry per CDR3 protein. The table records some 7,000 distinct CDR3 sequences, about 46% of them present only once. Treatment specified: approximately nine-day PBMC culture with coronavirus spike peptide pools or control peptides (ViraFEST assay).

This chain joins TRBV15 and TRBJ1-5; 10 nucleotides match TRBD1. The sample comprised CD4+ T cells from blood, cultured in vitro. This sequence originates from a human donor who had recovered from COVID-19. CDR3 nucleotide sequence: TGTGCCACCAGCAGAGATGGAATCCCCGCGACAGGGGGCCATCACCCTTATAGCAATCAGCCCCAGCATTTT. It encodes CATSRDGIPATGGHHPYSNQPQHF.